This T cell receptor beta chain was captured in a study of blood T cell repertoires in COVID-19. Study details: PBMCs, B-cell-depleted T cells, or T cells provided the cDNA or gDNA that made up the material.

Assay used: immunoSEQ multiplex PCR; TCRdb lists only in-frame clones, some missing. Of 260,000 or so clones listed, approximately 88% were seen once; the top ten hold 0.95% to 1.5%. Which cohort a participant joined came from the clinical history participants gave. Unmatched junction bases numbered 5, after V lost 4 bases and J lost 3 bases. This CDR3 is 15 amino acids long. The V gene's germline CDR1 is LGHDT and CDR2 YNNKEL (reference sequence). The origin of this receptor is a woman aged 40 to 50 with acute COVID-19. The chain joins TRBV3-1 (or the pseudogene TRBV3-2) to TRBJ2-7; 11 bases are shared with TRBD1. The sequenced sample was PBMCs or T cells enriched from blood (not recorded which). CDR3 in DNA: TGTGCCAGCAGCCTGCGGACAGGGGGCGGCTACGAGCAGTACTTC. It translates to CASSLRTGGGYEQYF.